This TCR beta chain was identified during a study of cytomegalovirus exposure and HLA in healthy donors. Researchers ran the PCR with 60 Vbeta and 13 Jbeta primers. Assay used: immunoSEQ multiplex PCR; TCRdb lists only in-frame clones, some missing. The sample totals around 39,000 clones; its top ten clones hold about 4.2%. CDR1 and CDR2 (germline): MDHEN, SYDVKM. The CDR3 has 11 residues. V was clipped by 2 bases and J by 6 bases, with 5 bases between them. The sample taken for sequencing was PBMCs. This chain links TRBV28 with TRBJ2-7; D is ambiguous. The TCR originated in a male donor in good health and CMV-seronegative. Written as DNA, the CDR3 is TGTGCCAGCAGTTTACAGCGCGAGCAGTACTTC. Its translation is CASSLQREQYF.